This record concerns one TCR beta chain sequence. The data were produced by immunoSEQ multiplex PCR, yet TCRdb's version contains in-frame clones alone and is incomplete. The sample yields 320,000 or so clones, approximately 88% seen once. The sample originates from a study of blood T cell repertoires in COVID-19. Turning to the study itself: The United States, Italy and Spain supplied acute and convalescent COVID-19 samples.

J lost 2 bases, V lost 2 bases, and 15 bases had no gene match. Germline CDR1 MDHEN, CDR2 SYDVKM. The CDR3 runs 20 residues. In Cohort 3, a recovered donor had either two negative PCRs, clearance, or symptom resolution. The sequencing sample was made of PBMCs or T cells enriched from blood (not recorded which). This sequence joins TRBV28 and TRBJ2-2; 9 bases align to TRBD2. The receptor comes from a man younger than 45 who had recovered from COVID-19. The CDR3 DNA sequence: TGTGCCAGCAGTTTACCCCTCGGTAGCGGGGGCCCTACCAACACCGGGGAGCTGTTTTTT. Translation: CASSLPLGSGGPTNTGELFF.